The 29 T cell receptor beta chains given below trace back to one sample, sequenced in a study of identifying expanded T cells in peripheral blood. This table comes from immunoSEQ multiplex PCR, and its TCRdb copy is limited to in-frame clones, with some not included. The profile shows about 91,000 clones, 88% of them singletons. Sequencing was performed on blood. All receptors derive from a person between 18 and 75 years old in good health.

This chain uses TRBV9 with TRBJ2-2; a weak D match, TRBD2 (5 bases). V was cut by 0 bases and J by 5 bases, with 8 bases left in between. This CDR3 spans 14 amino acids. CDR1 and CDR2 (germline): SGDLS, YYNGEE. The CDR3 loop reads CASSVVGGTGELFF. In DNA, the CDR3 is TGTGCCAGCAGCGTAGTCGGCGGGACCGGGGAGCTGTTTTTT.

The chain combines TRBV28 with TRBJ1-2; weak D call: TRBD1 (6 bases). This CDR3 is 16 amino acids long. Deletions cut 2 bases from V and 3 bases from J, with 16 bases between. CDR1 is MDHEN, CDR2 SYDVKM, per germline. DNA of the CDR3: TGTGCCAGCAGTTTAAGTGGATCACAGGGATACTATGGCTACACCTTC. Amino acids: CASSLSGSQGYYGYTF.

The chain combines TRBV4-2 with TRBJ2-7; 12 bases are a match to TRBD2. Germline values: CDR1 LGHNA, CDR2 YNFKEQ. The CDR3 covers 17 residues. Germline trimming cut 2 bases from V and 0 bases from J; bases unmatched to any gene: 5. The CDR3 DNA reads TGTGCCAGCAGCCAAACTAGCGGGAGGAGAACCTCCTACGAGCAGTACTTC. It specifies CASSQTSGRRTSYEQYF.

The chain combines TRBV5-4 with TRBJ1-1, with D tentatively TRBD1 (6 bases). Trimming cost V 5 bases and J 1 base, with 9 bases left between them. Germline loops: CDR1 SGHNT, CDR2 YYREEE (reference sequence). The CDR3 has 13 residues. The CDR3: CASSSGQNTEAFF. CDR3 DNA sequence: TGTGCCAGCAGTTCGGGACAGAACACTGAAGCTTTCTTT.

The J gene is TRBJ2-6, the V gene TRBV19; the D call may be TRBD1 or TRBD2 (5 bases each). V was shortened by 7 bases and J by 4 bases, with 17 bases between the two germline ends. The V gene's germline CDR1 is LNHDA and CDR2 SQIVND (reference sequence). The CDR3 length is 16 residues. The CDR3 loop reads CASTALIGDGANVLTF. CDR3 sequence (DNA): TGTGCCAGTACCGCCCTTATAGGGGACGGGGCCAACGTCCTGACTTTC.

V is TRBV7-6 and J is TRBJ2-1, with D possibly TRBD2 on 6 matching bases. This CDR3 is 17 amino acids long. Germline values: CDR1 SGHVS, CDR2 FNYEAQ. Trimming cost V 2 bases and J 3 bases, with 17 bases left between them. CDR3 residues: CASSLMGLEGGYNEQFF. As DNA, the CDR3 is TGTGCCAGCAGCTTAATGGGGCTGGAGGGAGGCTACAATGAGCAGTTCTTC.

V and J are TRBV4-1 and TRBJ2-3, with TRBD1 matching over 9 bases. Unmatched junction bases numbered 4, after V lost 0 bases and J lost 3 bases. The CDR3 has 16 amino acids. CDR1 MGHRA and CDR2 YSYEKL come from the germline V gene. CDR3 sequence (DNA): TGCGCCAGCAGCCAAGATCTGGACAGGGGAACAGATACGCAGTATTTT. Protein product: CASSQDLDRGTDTQYF.

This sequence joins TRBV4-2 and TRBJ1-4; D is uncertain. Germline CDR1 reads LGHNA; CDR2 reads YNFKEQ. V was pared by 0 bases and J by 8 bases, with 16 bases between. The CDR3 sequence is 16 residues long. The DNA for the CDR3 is TGTGCCAGCAGCCAAGAGACGAGGGCAATCGAGGAAAAACTGTTTTTT. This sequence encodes CASSQETRAIEEKLFF.

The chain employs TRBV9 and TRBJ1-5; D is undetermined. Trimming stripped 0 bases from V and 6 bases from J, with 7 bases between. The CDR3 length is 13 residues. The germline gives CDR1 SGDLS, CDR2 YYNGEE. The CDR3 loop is CASSVGLGQPQHF. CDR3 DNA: TGTGCCAGCAGCGTAGGATTAGGTCAGCCCCAGCATTTT. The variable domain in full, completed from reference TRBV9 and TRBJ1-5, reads DSGVTQTPKHLITATGQRVTLRCSPRSGDLSVYWYQQSLDQGLQFLIQYYNGEERAKGNILERFSAQQFPDLHSELNLSSLELGDSALYFCASSVGLGQPQHFGDGTRLSIL.

The CDR3 here is CASSFSSSYEQYF. CDR3 DNA: TGTGCCAGCAGTTTTTCCAGCTCCTACGAGCAGTACTTC. The gene calls are TRBV28 and TRBJ2-7; D is unclear. The CDR3 covers 13 residues. V dropped 3 bases and J dropped 0 bases, with 6 bases sitting between them. Germline V gene data show CDR1 as MDHEN and CDR2 as SYDVKM.

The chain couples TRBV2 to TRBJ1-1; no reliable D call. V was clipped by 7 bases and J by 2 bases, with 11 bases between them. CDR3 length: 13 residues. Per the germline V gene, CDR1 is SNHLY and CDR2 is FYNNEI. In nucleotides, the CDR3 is TGTGCCAGCATTGGAATGGTAAACACTGAAGCTTTCTTT. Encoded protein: CASIGMVNTEAFF.

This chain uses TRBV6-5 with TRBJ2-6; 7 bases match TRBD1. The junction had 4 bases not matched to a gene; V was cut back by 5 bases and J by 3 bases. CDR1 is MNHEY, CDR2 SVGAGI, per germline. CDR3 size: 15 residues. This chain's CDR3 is CASSKTGIGANVLTF. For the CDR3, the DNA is TGTGCCAGCAGTAAGACAGGGATTGGGGCCAACGTCCTGACTTTC.

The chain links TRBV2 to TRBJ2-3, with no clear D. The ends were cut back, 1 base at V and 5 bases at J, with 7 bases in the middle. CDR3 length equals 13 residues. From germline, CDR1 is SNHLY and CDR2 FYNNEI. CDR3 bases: TGTGCCAGCAGTGAAGGTAGAGGAGATACGCAGTATTTT. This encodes CASSEGRGDTQYF. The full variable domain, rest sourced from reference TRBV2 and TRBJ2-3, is EPEVTQTPSHQVTQMGQEVILRCVPISNHLYFYWYRQILGQKVEFLVSFYNNEISEKSEIFDDQFSVERPDGSNFTLKIRSTKLEDSAMYFCASSEGRGDTQYFGPGTRLTVL.

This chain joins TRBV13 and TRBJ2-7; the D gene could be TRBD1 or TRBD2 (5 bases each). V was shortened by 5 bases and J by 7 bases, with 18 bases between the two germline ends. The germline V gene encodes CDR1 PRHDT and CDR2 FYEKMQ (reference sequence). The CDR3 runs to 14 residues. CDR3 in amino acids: CASSPGGRAAEQYF. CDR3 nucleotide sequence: TGTGCCAGCAGCCCTGGGGGACGAGCGGCGGAGCAGTACTTC.

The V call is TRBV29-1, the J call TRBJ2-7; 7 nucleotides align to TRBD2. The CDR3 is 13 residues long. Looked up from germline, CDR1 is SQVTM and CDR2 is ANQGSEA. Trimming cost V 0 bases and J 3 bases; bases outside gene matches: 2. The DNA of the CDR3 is TGCAGCGTTGAAGATCCGGGGGGCTACGAGCAGTACTTC. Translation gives CSVEDPGGYEQYF.

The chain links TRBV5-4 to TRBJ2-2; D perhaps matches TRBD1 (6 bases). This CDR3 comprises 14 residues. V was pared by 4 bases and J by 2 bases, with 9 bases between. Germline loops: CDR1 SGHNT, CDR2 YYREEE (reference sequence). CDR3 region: CASSGTTNTGELFF. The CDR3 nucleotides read TGTGCCAGCAGCGGGACAACAAACACCGGGGAGCTGTTTTTT.

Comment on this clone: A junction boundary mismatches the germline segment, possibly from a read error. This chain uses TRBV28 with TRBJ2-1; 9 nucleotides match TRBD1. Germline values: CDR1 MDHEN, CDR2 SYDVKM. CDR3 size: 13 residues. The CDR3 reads CASSLDYAGQGIF. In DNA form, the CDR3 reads TGTGCCAGCAGTTTAGATTATGCGGGACAGGGAATCTTC.

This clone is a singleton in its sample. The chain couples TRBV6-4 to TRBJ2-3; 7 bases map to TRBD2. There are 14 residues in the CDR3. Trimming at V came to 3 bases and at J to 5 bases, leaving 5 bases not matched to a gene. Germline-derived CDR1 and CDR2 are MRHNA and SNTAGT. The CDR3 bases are TGTGCCAGCAGTGAAGGCGGGGGTGGAGATACGCAGTATTTT. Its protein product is CASSEGGGGDTQYF.

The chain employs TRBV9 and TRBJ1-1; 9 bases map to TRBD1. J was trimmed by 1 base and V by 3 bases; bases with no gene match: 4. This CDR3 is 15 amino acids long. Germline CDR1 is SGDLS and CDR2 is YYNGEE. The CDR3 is CASSGNRGQNTEAFF. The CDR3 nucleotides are TGTGCCAGCAGCGGGAACAGGGGGCAGAACACTGAAGCTTTCTTT.

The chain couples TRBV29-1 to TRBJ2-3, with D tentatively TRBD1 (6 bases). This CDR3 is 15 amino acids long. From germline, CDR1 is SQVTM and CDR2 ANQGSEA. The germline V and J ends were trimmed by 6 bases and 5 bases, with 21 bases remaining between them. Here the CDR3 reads CSVSKGTGFGDTQYF. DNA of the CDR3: TGCAGCGTGTCAAAAGGCACAGGGTTTGGAGATACGCAGTATTTT.

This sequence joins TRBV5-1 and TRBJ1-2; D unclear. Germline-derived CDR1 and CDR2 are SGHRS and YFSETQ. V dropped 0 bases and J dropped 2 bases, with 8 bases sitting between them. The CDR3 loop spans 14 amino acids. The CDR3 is CASSLGPANYGYTF. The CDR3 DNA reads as TGCGCCAGCAGCTTGGGTCCAGCGAACTATGGCTACACCTTC.

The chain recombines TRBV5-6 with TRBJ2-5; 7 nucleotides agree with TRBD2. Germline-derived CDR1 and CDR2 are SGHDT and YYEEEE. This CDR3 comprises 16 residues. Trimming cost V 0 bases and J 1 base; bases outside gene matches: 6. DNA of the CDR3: TGTGCCAGCAGCTTGGCCCTAACGGGAGGCCAAGAGACCCAGTACTTC. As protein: CASSLALTGGQETQYF.

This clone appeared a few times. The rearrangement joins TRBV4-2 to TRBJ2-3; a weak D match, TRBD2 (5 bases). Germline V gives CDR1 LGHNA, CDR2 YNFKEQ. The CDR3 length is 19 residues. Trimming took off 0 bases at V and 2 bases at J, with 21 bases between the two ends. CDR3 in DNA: TGTGCCAGCAGCCAAGATATTATCCCCGAAAGCGGTACCACAGATACGCAGTATTTT. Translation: CASSQDIIPESGTTDTQYF.

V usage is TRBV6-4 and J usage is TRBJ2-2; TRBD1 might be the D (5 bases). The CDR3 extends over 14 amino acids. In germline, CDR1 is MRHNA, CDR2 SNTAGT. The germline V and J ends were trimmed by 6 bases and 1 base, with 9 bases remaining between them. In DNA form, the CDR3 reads TGTGCCAGCAGAGGGGAATGGAACACCGGGGAGCTGTTTTTT. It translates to CASRGEWNTGELFF.

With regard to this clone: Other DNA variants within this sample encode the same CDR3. In DNA, the CDR3 is TGTGCCAGTCGACCGGGACAGGGGGTGCATCAGCCCCAGCATTTT. It codes for CASRPGQGVHQPQHF. The gene calls are TRBV19 and TRBJ1-5, with 11 nucleotides matching TRBD1. The germline V gene has CDR1 LNHDA and CDR2 SQIVND (reference sequence). V shed 8 bases, J shed 5 bases, and the junction held 8 bases outside the gene matches. This CDR3 is 15 amino acids long.

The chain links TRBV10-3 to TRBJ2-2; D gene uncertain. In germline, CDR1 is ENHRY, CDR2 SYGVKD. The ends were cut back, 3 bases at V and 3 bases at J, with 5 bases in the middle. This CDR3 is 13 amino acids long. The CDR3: CAISEGYTGELFF. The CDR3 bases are TGTGCCATCAGTGAAGGGTACACCGGGGAGCTGTTTTTT.

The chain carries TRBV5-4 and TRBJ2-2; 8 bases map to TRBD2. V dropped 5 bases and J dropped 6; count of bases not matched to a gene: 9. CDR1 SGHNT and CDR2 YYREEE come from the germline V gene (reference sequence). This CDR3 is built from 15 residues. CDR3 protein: CASSSREGRAGELFF. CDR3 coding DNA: TGTGCCAGCAGTTCACGGGAGGGCCGAGCCGGGGAGCTGTTTTTT.

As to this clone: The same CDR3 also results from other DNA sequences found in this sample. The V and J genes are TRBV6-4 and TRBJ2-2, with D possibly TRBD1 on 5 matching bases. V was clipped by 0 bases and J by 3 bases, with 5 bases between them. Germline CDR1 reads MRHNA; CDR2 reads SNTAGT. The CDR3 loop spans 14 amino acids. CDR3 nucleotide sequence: TGTGCCAGCAGTGACTCAGGGGACACCGGGGAGCTGTTTTTT. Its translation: CASSDSGDTGELFF.

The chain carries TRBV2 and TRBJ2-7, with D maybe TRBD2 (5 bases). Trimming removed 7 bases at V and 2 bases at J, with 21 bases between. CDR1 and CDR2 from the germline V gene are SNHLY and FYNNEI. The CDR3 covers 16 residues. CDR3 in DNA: TGTGCCAGCACCCGGACTGTATCCTCCGGACCCTACGAGCAGTACTTC. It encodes CASTRTVSSGPYEQYF.